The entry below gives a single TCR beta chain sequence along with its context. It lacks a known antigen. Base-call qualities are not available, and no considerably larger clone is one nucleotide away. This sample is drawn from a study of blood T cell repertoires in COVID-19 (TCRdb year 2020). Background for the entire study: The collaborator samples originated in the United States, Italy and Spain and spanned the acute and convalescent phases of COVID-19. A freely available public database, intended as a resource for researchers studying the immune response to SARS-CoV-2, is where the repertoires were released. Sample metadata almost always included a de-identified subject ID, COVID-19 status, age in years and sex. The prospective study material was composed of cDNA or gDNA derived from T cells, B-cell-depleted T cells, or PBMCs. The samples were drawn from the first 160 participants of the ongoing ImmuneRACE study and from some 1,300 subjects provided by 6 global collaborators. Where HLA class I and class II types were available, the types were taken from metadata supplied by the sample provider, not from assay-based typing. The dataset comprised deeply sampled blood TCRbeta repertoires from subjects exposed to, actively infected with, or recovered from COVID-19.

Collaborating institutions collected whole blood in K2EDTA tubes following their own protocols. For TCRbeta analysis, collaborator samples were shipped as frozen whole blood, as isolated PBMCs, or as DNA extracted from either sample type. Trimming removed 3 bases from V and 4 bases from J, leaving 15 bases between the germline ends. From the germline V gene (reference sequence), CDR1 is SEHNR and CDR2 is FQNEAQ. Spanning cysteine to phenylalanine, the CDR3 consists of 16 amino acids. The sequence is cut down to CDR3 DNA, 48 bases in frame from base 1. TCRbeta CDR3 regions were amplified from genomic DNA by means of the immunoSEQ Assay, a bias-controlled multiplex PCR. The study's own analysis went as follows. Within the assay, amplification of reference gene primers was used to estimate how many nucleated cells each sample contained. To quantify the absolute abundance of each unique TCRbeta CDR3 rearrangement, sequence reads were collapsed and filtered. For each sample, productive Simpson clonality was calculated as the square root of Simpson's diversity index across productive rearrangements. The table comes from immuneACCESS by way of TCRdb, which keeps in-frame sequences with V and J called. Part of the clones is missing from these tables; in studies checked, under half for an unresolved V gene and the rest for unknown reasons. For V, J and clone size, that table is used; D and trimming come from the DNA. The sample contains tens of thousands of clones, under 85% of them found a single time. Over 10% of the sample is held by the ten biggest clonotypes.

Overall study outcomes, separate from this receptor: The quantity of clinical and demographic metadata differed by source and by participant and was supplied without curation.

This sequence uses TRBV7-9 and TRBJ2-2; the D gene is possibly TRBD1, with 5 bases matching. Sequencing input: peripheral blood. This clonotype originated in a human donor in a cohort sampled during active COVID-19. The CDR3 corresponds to CASSLKAGNPTGELFF. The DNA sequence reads TGTGCCAGCAGCTTGAAGGCAGGGAATCCCACCGGGGAGCTGTTTTTT.